Listed below are T cell receptor beta chains from one sample, sequenced in a study of T cells in Graves' hyperthyroidism and ophthalmopathy. TCRdb re-analysed the multiplex PCR reads in MiXCR, keeping a single row per CDR3 protein. The sample records a few hundred thousand distinct CDR3 sequences, under 60% being singletons. Sequenced sample: peripheral blood or thyroid tissue (not recorded which). Receptors originate from a woman aged 18-29 years with Graves' hyperthyroidism. Both conserved end residues are part of each CDR3. Each record gives: J gene, D gene, V gene, clone size, CDR3 DNA, CDR3 protein. D genes are given only for firm matches. Clone size is given for some rows only: seen once, a few or many times, or a class if the clone is expanded.

J gene: TRBJ1-5; D gene: -; V gene: TRBV15; clone size: -; CDR3 DNA: TGTGCCACCAGCAGTTTACGACAAGATGGCAATCAGCCCCAGCATTTT; CDR3 protein: CATSSLRQDGNQPQHF
J gene: TRBJ1-5; D gene: -; V gene: TRBV6-1; clone size: many; CDR3 DNA: TGTGCCAGCAGTGAAAATGGTCAGCCCCAGCATTTT; CDR3 protein: CASSENGQPQHF
J gene: TRBJ1-1; D gene: TRBD1; V gene: TRBV12-3/TRBV12-4; clone size: many; CDR3 DNA: TGTGCCAGCAGCCGCCCAGGGGGCACTGAAGCTTTCTTT; CDR3 protein: CASSRPGGTEAFF
J gene: TRBJ2-3; D gene: -; V gene: TRBV2; clone size: once; CDR3 DNA: TGTGCCAGCAGTCAAAAGACAGGCACAGATACGCAGTATTTT; CDR3 protein: CASSQKTGTDTQYF
J gene: TRBJ1-2; D gene: TRBD1; V gene: TRBV25-1; clone size: many; CDR3 DNA: TGTGCCAGCAGTCGACAGGGCTGGGGTTATGGCTACACCTTC; CDR3 protein: CASSRQGWGYGYTF
J gene: TRBJ1-3; D gene: -; V gene: TRBV5-1; clone size: -; CDR3 DNA: TGCGCCAGCAGCCCCTGGCTAGCGGGAGACACCATATATTTT; CDR3 protein: CASSPWLAGDTIYF
J gene: TRBJ1-5; D gene: -; V gene: TRBV27; clone size: many; CDR3 DNA: TGTGCCAGCACCCCGCGACAGGGCAATCAGCCCCAGCATTTT; CDR3 protein: CASTPRQGNQPQHF
J gene: TRBJ1-1; D gene: -; V gene: TRBV29-1; clone size: few; CDR3 DNA: TGCAGCGTTGATATCTATCGGAACACTGAAGCTTTCTTT; CDR3 protein: CSVDIYRNTEAFF
J gene: TRBJ2-5; D gene: -; V gene: TRBV29-1; clone size: many; CDR3 DNA: TGCAGCGCCAACGCAGCGGAGACCCAAGAGACCCAGTACTTC; CDR3 protein: CSANAAETQETQYF
J gene: TRBJ2-3; D gene: TRBD2; V gene: TRBV29-1; clone size: -; CDR3 DNA: TGCAGCGTAGCTCCGACTAGCATGGCAGATACGCAGTATTTT; CDR3 protein: CSVAPTSMADTQYF
J gene: TRBJ2-2; D gene: -; V gene: TRBV2; clone size: many; CDR3 DNA: TGTGCCATCCCGACTATTGGTGGCGGGGAGCTGTTTTTT; CDR3 protein: CAIPTIGGGELFF
J gene: TRBJ1-1; D gene: -; V gene: TRBV20-1; clone size: -; CDR3 DNA: TGCAGTGCTAGTACCAGGGAGATGAACACTGAAGCTTTCTTT; CDR3 protein: CSASTREMNTEAFF
J gene: TRBJ1-2; D gene: -; V gene: TRBV15; clone size: -; CDR3 DNA: TGTGCCACCAGCAGTGAAGCCAGGGCTAACTATGGCTACACCTTC; CDR3 protein: CATSSEARANYGYTF
J gene: TRBJ2-5; D gene: TRBD1; V gene: TRBV20-1; clone size: -; CDR3 DNA: TGCAGTGCTGGGGACAATGGACAGGCCCAGTACTTC; CDR3 protein: CSAGDNGQAQYF
J gene: TRBJ1-4; D gene: TRBD1; V gene: TRBV5-1; clone size: many; CDR3 DNA: TGCGCCAGCAGCTTGTGGGACAGAAATGAAAAACTGTTTTTT; CDR3 protein: CASSLWDRNEKLFF
J gene: TRBJ2-5; D gene: -; V gene: TRBV12-3/TRBV12-4; clone size: -; CDR3 DNA: TGTGCCAGCAGTGACAGGCCTGGGGAAGAGACCCAGTACTTC; CDR3 protein: CASSDRPGEETQYF
J gene: TRBJ1-5; D gene: -; V gene: TRBV20-1; clone size: many; CDR3 DNA: TGCAGTGCTAGAGCACTAGCAGGCAATCAGCCCCAGCATTTT; CDR3 protein: CSARALAGNQPQHF
J gene: TRBJ2-7; D gene: -; V gene: TRBV7-4; clone size: -; CDR3 DNA: TGTGCCAGCAGCTCGGGGCAGCGCGGACAGTATAGTGGCGAGCAGTACTTC; CDR3 protein: CASSSGQRGQYSGEQYF
J gene: TRBJ1-2; D gene: -; V gene: TRBV27; clone size: -; CDR3 DNA: TGTGCCAGCAGTTTCTGGGAGGGCGGTGGCTACACCTTC; CDR3 protein: CASSFWEGGGYTF
J gene: TRBJ2-5; D gene: TRBD1; V gene: TRBV29-1; clone size: -; CDR3 DNA: TGCAGCAGTCACGGGACAGGGTTAACGTTAGAGACCCAGTACTTC; CDR3 protein: CSSHGTGLTLETQYF
J gene: TRBJ1-4; D gene: -; V gene: TRBV29-1; clone size: -; CDR3 DNA: TGCAGCCAAGGCGGCAGGGGTAATGAAAAACTGTTTTTT; CDR3 protein: CSQGGRGNEKLFF
J gene: TRBJ2-7; D gene: TRBD2; V gene: TRBV20-1; clone size: many; CDR3 DNA: TGCAGTGCTTCTAGCGGGAGCTCCTACGAGCAGTACTTC; CDR3 protein: CSASSGSSYEQYF
J gene: TRBJ1-2; D gene: TRBD1; V gene: TRBV2; clone size: -; CDR3 DNA: TGTGCCAGCGTAAGACAGGGGCTGGGCTACACCTTC; CDR3 protein: CASVRQGLGYTF
J gene: TRBJ2-5; D gene: -; V gene: TRBV20-1; clone size: many; CDR3 DNA: TGCAGTGCTAGTGACCGGGTGGAGGGCGAAGAGACCCAGTACTTC; CDR3 protein: CSASDRVEGEETQYF
J gene: TRBJ2-7; D gene: TRBD1; V gene: TRBV7-2; clone size: -; CDR3 DNA: TGTGCCAGCAGCCCTCAACGACCGGGACAGGGGACCTACGAGCAGTACTTC; CDR3 protein: CASSPQRPGQGTYEQYF
J gene: TRBJ1-4; D gene: -; V gene: TRBV27; clone size: few; CDR3 DNA: TGTGCCAGCAGACTCGGGCGGGGTTCTGCAAAACTGTTTTTT; CDR3 protein: CASRLGRGSAKLFF
J gene: TRBJ1-5; D gene: TRBD1; V gene: TRBV12-3/TRBV12-4; clone size: -; CDR3 DNA: TGTGCCAGCAGTTTAGATGGACAGGGGGCCAATCAGCCCCAGCATTTT; CDR3 protein: CASSLDGQGANQPQHF
J gene: TRBJ2-7; D gene: TRBD2; V gene: TRBV15; clone size: -; CDR3 DNA: TGTGCCACCAGCAGCCAAGGACTAGCAGGGGAGCAGTACTTC; CDR3 protein: CATSSQGLAGEQYF
J gene: TRBJ1-2; D gene: -; V gene: TRBV4-1; clone size: -; CDR3 DNA: TGCGCCAGCAGCCATATGGGGGCTTATGGCTACACCTTC; CDR3 protein: CASSHMGAYGYTF
J gene: TRBJ2-7; D gene: TRBD1; V gene: TRBV18; clone size: -; CDR3 DNA: TGTGCCAGCTCACCAGGAGGGACAGGGGTGAGCGAGCAGTACTTC; CDR3 protein: CASSPGGTGVSEQYF
J gene: TRBJ2-7; D gene: -; V gene: TRBV7-2; clone size: many; CDR3 DNA: TGTGCCAGCAGCCCCAGGGCTAGCGCAACCTACGAGCAGTACTTC; CDR3 protein: CASSPRASATYEQYF
J gene: TRBJ1-2; D gene: -; V gene: TRBV29-1; clone size: -; CDR3 DNA: TGCAGCAGTTCGGACATTAACTATGGCTACACCTTC; CDR3 protein: CSSSDINYGYTF
J gene: TRBJ2-2; D gene: -; V gene: TRBV20-1; clone size: -; CDR3 DNA: TGCAGTGCTAGGTTGAGGGAGCTGTTTTTT; CDR3 protein: CSARLRELFF
J gene: TRBJ2-6; D gene: TRBD1; V gene: TRBV6-2/TRBV6-3; clone size: many; CDR3 DNA: TGTGCCACCACCGGGACAGGGCTCTCTGGGGCCAACGTCCTGACTTTC; CDR3 protein: CATTGTGLSGANVLTF
J gene: TRBJ2-2; D gene: -; V gene: TRBV7-9; clone size: few; CDR3 DNA: TGTGCCAGCAGCCGGGGTTTAAGCACCGGGGAGCTGTTTTTT; CDR3 protein: CASSRGLSTGELFF